Reported below is one TCR beta chain. This specimen comes from a study of blood T cell repertoires in COVID-19. Study-level information: The analysed material was cDNA or gDNA that came from T cells, B-cell-depleted T cells, or PBMCs.

Study processing details: Using reference gene primer amplification, nucleated cell counts were estimated. Some clones are missing from TCRdb's copy, which holds only in-frame ones; the method was immunoSEQ multiplex PCR. V and J calls and clone size are those listed in that table; D and trimming were worked out from the DNA. The sample lists around 200,000 clones; 86% were seen once. Participants spanned ages about 18 to 100 years and resided in some 22 US areas. Participant-given clinical history determined each cohort assignment. Germline CDR1 is SGDLS and CDR2 is YYNGEE. V gave up 0 bases and J gave up 2 bases, with 9 bases separating them. The CDR3 is made up of 14 amino acids.

The TCR originated in a middle-aged man with acute COVID-19. The rearrangement links TRBV9 to TRBJ2-7; TRBD1 might be the D (6 bases). The sequencing sample was made of PBMCs or T cells enriched from blood (not recorded which). The CDR3 DNA reads as TGTGCCAGCAGCGTAGGGACAGCAACCTACGAGCAGTACTTC. Translation gives CASSVGTATYEQYF.